Described below is a single TCR beta chain sequence and its context. At least ten counts were recorded for this clonotype. This clone's antigen is unknown. No quality values exist for individual bases; no much larger clone is one base distant. The library was made by RT-PCR. The sequencing machine was an Illumina HiSeq 2500. The public reads were run again by TCRdb, first through fastp at Q25 and then through MiXCR, and only productive beta chains were kept. Each entry is one CDR3 protein sequence, shown with its most common DNA and genes. Recorded for this sample are about 500,000 distinct CDR3 sequences; roughly 7.9% of them occurred a single time. 13% of the sample is in the top ten clones. The sample originates from a study of response to subunit inactivated influenza vaccine (dated by TCRdb to 2016 to 2019). For the study in its entirety: To follow how T cells responded to a trivalent subunit inactivated influenza vaccine, the researchers relied on deep quantitative profiling of the T cell receptor repertoire. General conclusions and limits of the study: According to the authors, only a limited number of new T cells may be recruited by each seasonal influenza vaccination.

The germline V gene supplies CDR1 MNHEY and CDR2 SVGEGT. Its CDR3 holds 13 amino acids, cysteine through phenylalanine. Only CDR3 DNA is held: 39 bases, read in frame from base 1. Trimming takes 5 bases off V and 6 bases off J; junction bases not matched to a gene: 3. The sequence was collected from a man in his fifties or sixties who received an inactivated influenza vaccine. Donor details come from another sample of the same person, matched by shared clones. This receptor chain uses TRBV6-2 or TRBV6-3 and TRBJ2-1; 8 nucleotides in the junction match TRBD1. The sample consisted of PBMCs from blood, taken roughly 24 months after vaccination. The nucleotides are TGTGCCAGCAGTCCTACAGGGGGCAATGAGCAGTTCTTC. This codes for CASSPTGGNEQFF.